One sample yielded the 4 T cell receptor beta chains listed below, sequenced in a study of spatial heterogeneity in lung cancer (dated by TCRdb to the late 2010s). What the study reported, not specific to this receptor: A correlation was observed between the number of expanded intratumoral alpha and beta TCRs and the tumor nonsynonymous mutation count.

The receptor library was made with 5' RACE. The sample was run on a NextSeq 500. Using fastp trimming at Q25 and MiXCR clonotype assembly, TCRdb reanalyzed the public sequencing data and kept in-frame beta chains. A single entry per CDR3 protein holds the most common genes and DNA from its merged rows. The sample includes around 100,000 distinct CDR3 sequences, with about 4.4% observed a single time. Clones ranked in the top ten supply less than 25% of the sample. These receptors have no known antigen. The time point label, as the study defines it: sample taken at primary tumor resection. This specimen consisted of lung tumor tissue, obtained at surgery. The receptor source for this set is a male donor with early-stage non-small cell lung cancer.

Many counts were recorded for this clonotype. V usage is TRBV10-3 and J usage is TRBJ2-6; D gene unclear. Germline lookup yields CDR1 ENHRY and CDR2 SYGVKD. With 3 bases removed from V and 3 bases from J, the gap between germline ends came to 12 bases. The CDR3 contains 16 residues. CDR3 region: CAISEVFGFGANVLTF. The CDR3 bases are TGTGCCATCAGTGAAGTATTTGGTTTTGGGGCCAACGTCCTGACTTTC.

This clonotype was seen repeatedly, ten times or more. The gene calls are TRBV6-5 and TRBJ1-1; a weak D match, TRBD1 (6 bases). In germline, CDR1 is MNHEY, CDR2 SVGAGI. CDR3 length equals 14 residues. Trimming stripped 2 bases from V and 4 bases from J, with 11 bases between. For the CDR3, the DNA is TGTGCCAGCAGTTACGTCGGGGGCGGCACTGAAGCTTTCTTT. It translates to CASSYVGGGTEAFF.

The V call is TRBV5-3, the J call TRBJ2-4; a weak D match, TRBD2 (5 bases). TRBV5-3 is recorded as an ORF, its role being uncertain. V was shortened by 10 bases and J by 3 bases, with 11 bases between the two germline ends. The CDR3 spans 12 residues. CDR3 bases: TGTGCCCGAGGAGGACTCAAAAACATTCAGTACTTC. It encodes CARGGLKNIQYF.

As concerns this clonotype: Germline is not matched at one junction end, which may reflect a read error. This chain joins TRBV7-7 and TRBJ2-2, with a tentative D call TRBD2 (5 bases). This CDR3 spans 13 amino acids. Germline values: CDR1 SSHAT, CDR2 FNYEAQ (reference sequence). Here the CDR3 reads CASSLGSGGELFF. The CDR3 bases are TGTGCTAGCAGCTTGGGGAGCGGCGGGGAGCTGTTTTTT.